A single sample gave rise to the 26 T cell receptor beta chains below, sequenced in a study of Ad26.COV2.S vaccination and SARS-CoV-2 variants. Produced via immunoSEQ multiplex PCR; TCRdb's table is partial and in-frame only. Of 410,000 or so clones listed, 80% to 95% are singletons. Treatment: some 20 received Ad26.COV2.S at low or high dose, single or two shots; several received placebo; per-sample allocation not given. At day 63 after the first vaccine or placebo injection, samples were drawn. Sequencing was performed on peripheral blood, taken in a trial of Ad26.COV2.S vaccine versus placebo. These receptors originate from a person between 18 and 60 years old who received the Ad26.COV2.S COVID-19 vaccine or a placebo.

This rearrangement joins TRBV28 to TRBJ2-7; 13 bases align to TRBD2. V lost 4 bases and J lost 7; bases outside the gene matches: 25. Germline V gives CDR1 MDHEN, CDR2 SYDVKM. CDR3 size: 21 residues. This CDR3 is CASSSPIDSPGLAGEVREQYF. Here the CDR3 DNA reads TGTGCCAGCAGTTCTCCGATCGATTCCCCTGGACTAGCGGGAGAAGTTAGGGAGCAGTACTTC.

The J gene is TRBJ2-3, the V gene TRBV25-1; 7 nucleotides agree with TRBD2. The CDR3 loop spans 14 amino acids. With V trimmed by 5 bases and J by 3 bases, 5 bases remained unmatched. The germline CDR1 and CDR2 sequences are MGHDK and SYGVNS. Here the CDR3 DNA reads TGTGCCAGCAGTCAAAGGGAGGGGACAGATACGCAGTATTTT. Protein: CASSQREGTDTQYF. The variable domain in full, completed from reference TRBV25-1 and TRBJ2-3, reads EADIYQTPRYLVIGTGKKITLECSQTMGHDKMYWYQQDPGMELHLIHYSYGVNSTEKGDLSSESTVSRIRTEHFPLTLESARPSHTSQYLCASSQREGTDTQYFGPGTRLTVL.

V is TRBV6-1 and J is TRBJ2-1; 8 bases fit TRBD2. The CDR3 runs to 16 residues. J was trimmed by 2 bases and V by 2 bases; bases with no gene match: 5. Germline V gene data show CDR1 as MNHNS and CDR2 as SASEGT. CDR3 loop: CASSELGRGAYNEQFF. The CDR3 coding sequence is TGTGCCAGCAGTGAACTCGGGAGGGGGGCCTACAATGAGCAGTTCTTC.

This clone was recorded only once. V gene TRBV6-1 combines with J gene TRBJ2-6, with D unresolved. Germline V gene sequence: CDR1 MNHNS, CDR2 SASEGT. The CDR3 spans 15 residues. The V gene lost 2 bases and the J gene lost 0 bases, with 5 bases spanning the gap. CDR3 in amino acids: CASSERNSGANVLTF. The CDR3 region has the DNA TGTGCCAGCAGTGAAAGAAACTCTGGGGCCAACGTCCTGACTTTC.

This chain connects TRBV7-2 to TRBJ2-2, with 7 bases that match TRBD2. CDR1 and CDR2 from the germline V gene are SGHTA and FQGNSA. With V trimmed by 5 bases and J by 6 bases, 12 bases remained unmatched. The CDR3 covers 16 residues. The CDR3 DNA is TGTGCCAGCAGCCCTGGGCCTAGCGGAAGCTCCGGGGAGCTGTTTTTT. The encoded protein is CASSPGPSGSSGELFF.

The chain is built from TRBV9 and TRBJ2-2, with D perhaps TRBD2 (6 bases). The V end was cut by 2 bases, the J end by 8 bases, with 10 bases between. The CDR3 spans 13 residues. Germline loops: CDR1 SGDLS, CDR2 YYNGEE. CDR3 loop: CASSVDLAGELFF. The CDR3 bases are TGTGCCAGCAGCGTCGACCTAGCGGGGGAGCTGTTTTTT.

The CDR3 bases are TGCGCCAGCAGCCGGGGACTAGCGGGAGGGCCTCCAGATACGCAGTATTTT. Its protein is CASSRGLAGGPPDTQYF. The V and J genes are TRBV5-1 and TRBJ2-3; 16 bases fit TRBD2. Trimming cost V 4 bases and J 4 bases; bases outside gene matches: 6. In germline, CDR1 is SGHRS, CDR2 YFSETQ. The CDR3 totals 17 residues.

V is TRBV30 and J is TRBJ1-1; D is perhaps TRBD1 (5 bases). The CDR3 spans 14 residues. Deletions cut 5 bases from V and 5 bases from J, with 18 bases between. Germline-derived CDR1 and CDR2 are GTSNPN and SVGIG (reference sequence). The CDR3 loop is CAWVPAGQVTEAFF. The CDR3 DNA sequence: TGTGCCTGGGTACCGGCAGGGCAGGTAACTGAAGCTTTCTTT. Full variable domain (outside the CDR3, taken from reference TRBV30 and TRBJ1-1): SQTIHQWPATLVQPVGSPLSLECTVEGTSNPNLYWYRQAAGRGLQLLFYSVGIGQISSEVPQNLSASRPQDRQFILSSKKLLLSDSGFYLCAWVPAGQVTEAFFGQGTRLTVV.

Here the CDR3 reads CASSLGSGRDEQYF. The CDR3 region has the DNA TGTGCCAGCAGCTTAGGGAGCGGGAGAGACGAGCAGTACTTC. The chain links TRBV7-2 to TRBJ2-7; 8 bases fit TRBD2. This CDR3 region has 14 residues. CDR1 and CDR2 from the germline V gene are SGHTA and FQGNSA. The J segment lost 5 bases and the V segment lost 1 base, leaving 4 bases of the junction unmatched.

The chain combines TRBV6-2 or TRBV6-3 with TRBJ2-7; 8 nucleotides align to TRBD2. The germline V gene has CDR1 MNHEY and CDR2 SVGEGT. With 4 bases clipped from V and 2 bases from J, the junction kept 4 bases outside the gene matches. This CDR3 is 14 amino acids long. The CDR3 coding sequence is TGTGCCAGCAGTTTAGCGGGGATTGCCTACGAGCAGTACTTC. Protein sequence: CASSLAGIAYEQYF.

This chain's CDR3 is CASSSAADSNQPQHF. CDR3 nucleotides: TGTGCCAGCAGCTCCGCGGCGGATTCCAATCAGCCCCAGCATTTT. The rearrangement uses TRBV3-1 (or the pseudogene TRBV3-2) and TRBJ1-5; D is uncertain. Germline loops: CDR1 LGHDT, CDR2 YNNKEL (reference sequence). V was cut by 5 bases and J by 3 bases, with 14 bases left in between. The CDR3 length is 15 residues.

The chain couples TRBV9 to TRBJ2-2; 10 bases fit TRBD2. The V segment lost 3 bases and the J segment 5 bases; nucleotides outside the gene matches: 10. Looked up from germline, CDR1 is SGDLS and CDR2 is YYNGEE. The CDR3 consists of 17 residues. This CDR3 reads CASSARSGRSGTGELFF. The CDR3 DNA reads TGTGCCAGCAGCGCCCGTAGCGGGAGGTCCGGTACCGGGGAGCTGTTTTTT.

The rearrangement uses TRBV6-5 and TRBJ2-1, with D perhaps given as TRBD1 or TRBD2 (5 bases each). Germline CDR1 is MNHEY and CDR2 is SVGAGI. This CDR3 is built from 14 residues. The ends were cut back, 6 bases at V and 4 bases at J, with 13 bases in the middle. The CDR3 DNA sequence: TGTGCCAGCAGGGGGGACGGAACTTACAATGAGCAGTTCTTC. Translation: CASRGDGTYNEQFF.

This chain joins TRBV11-1 and TRBJ1-1; D not certain. The CDR3 is made up of 16 amino acids. Trimming left V 1 base short and J 5 bases short, with 17 bases between. From germline, CDR1 is SGHAT and CDR2 FQDESV (reference sequence). The CDR3 sequence: CASSLVAPGSGTEAFF. The CDR3 DNA is TGTGCCAGCAGCTTAGTTGCTCCGGGATCGGGGACTGAAGCTTTCTTT.

This sequence joins TRBV19 and TRBJ1-1; TRBD1 aligns across 8 bases. The germline CDR1 and CDR2 sequences are LNHDA and SQIVND (reference sequence). CDR3 size: 17 residues. Unmatched junction bases numbered 10, after V lost 4 bases and J lost 0 bases. The CDR3 sequence: CASSKTGARVMNTEAFF. CDR3 nucleotides: TGTGCCAGTAGTAAGACAGGGGCCCGGGTCATGAACACTGAAGCTTTCTTT.

The genes are TRBV7-2 and TRBJ1-6, with 7 bases identical to TRBD1. The CDR3 has 16 residues. Germline CDR1 reads SGHTA; CDR2 reads FQGNSA. Trimming removed 5 bases from V and 9 bases from J; junction bases left unmatched: 13. CDR3 sequence (DNA): TGTGCCAGCAGCCCAACTATTGACAGGGTGGGTTCACCCCTCCACTTT. Amino acid sequence: CASSPTIDRVGSPLHF. The variable domain in full, with the rest retrieved from reference TRBV7-2 and TRBJ1-6, is GAGVSQSPSNKVTEKGKDVELRCDPISGHTALYWYRQSLGQGLEFLIYFQGNSAPDKSGLPSDRFSAERTGGSVSTLTIQRTQQEDSAVYLCASSPTIDRVGSPLHFGNGTRLTVT.

This rearrangement joins TRBV27 to TRBJ1-4, with D tentatively TRBD1 (5 bases). Trimming pared 6 bases from V and 5 bases from J, leaving 7 bases between. The CDR3 is 12 amino acids. Germline V gives CDR1 MNHEY, CDR2 SMNVEV (reference sequence). CDR3 bases: TGTGCCAGCAGGACAGCGAATGAAAAACTGTTTTTT. Protein: CASRTANEKLFF.

V and J are TRBV9 and TRBJ2-1, with unresolved D. Per the germline V gene, CDR1 is SGDLS and CDR2 is YYNGEE. The length of the CDR3 is 13 residues. Trimming took off 0 bases at V and 9 bases at J, with 10 bases between the two ends. The CDR3 here is CASSVVISGEQFF. CDR3 DNA: TGTGCCAGCAGCGTAGTAATTTCGGGTGAGCAGTTCTTC.

This chain links TRBV4-3 with TRBJ2-5; possibly TRBD1 for D (6 bases). In germline, CDR1 is LGHNA, CDR2 YSLEER. Trimming took off 4 bases at V and 0 bases at J, with 15 bases between the two ends. The CDR3 spans 16 residues. As DNA, the CDR3 is TGCGCCAGCAGCCCCGAAGTGGGGGCCCACCAAGAGACCCAGTACTTC. This encodes CASSPEVGAHQETQYF.

This rearrangement joins TRBV7-6 to TRBJ2-5, with D possibly being TRBD1 or TRBD2 (5 bases each). Germline CDR1 reads SGHVS; CDR2 reads FNYEAQ. The CDR3 is 15 residues long. V dropped 5 bases and J dropped 0 bases, with 13 bases sitting between them. The CDR3 DNA is TGTGCCAGCAGCATTACTTGGGGGTACCAAGAGACCCAGTACTTC. Its translation is CASSITWGYQETQYF.

The rearrangement links TRBV15 to TRBJ2-7, with 7 bases aligning to TRBD2. This CDR3 has 15 amino acids. Germline V lookup: CDR1 LNHNV, CDR2 YYDKDF (reference sequence). The J segment lost 0 bases and the V segment lost 8 bases, leaving 10 bases of the junction unmatched. The CDR3 DNA sequence: TGTGCCACCTCGGGGGGTAGGGGCGACTCCTACGAGCAGTACTTC. It codes for CATSGGRGDSYEQYF. Full variable domain (remainder filled in from reference TRBV15 and TRBJ2-7): DAMVIQNPRYQVTQFGKPVTLSCSQTLNHNVMYWYQQKSSQAPKLLFHYYDKDFNNEADTPDNFQSRRPNTSFCFLDIRSPGLGDTAMYLCATSGGRGDSYEQYFGPGTRLTVT.

The chain has TRBV15 and TRBJ1-4, with TRBD1 as a possible D gene (6 bases). Germline V gives CDR1 LNHNV, CDR2 YYDKDF (reference sequence). Trimming left V 8 bases short and J 0 bases short, with 19 bases between. The CDR3 covers 17 residues. The CDR3 region has the DNA TGTGCCACCGAGCACAGGGCCGGGATTACAACTAATGAAAAACTGTTTTTT. This translates into CATEHRAGITTNEKLFF.

This clone was observed a single time. The chain couples TRBV27 to TRBJ2-3, with D uncertain. In germline, CDR1 is MNHEY, CDR2 SMNVEV (reference sequence). CDR3 size: 11 residues. The ends were cut back, 4 bases at V and 7 bases at J, with 6 bases in the middle. In DNA, the CDR3 is TGTGCCAGCAGTTGGGCAAATACGCAGTATTTT. Protein: CASSWANTQYF.

The chain uses TRBV28 and TRBJ2-4, with 12 bases matching TRBD2. CDR1 is MDHEN and CDR2 is SYDVKM in the germline V gene. The ends lost 5 bases at V and 9 bases at J; junction bases unmatched: 8. The CDR3 covers 15 residues. The CDR3 is CASSLRLAGEGIQYF. The CDR3, as DNA: TGTGCCAGCAGTCTACGACTAGCGGGAGAAGGCATTCAGTACTTC.

CDR3 sequence reads: CASSIISGNSYNEQFF. The CDR3 DNA sequence: TGTGCCAGTAGTATTATTAGCGGGAACTCCTACAATGAGCAGTTCTTC. The chain employs TRBV19 and TRBJ2-1; 8 bases match TRBD2. V lost 3 bases and J lost 0; bases outside the gene matches: 4. The CDR3 has 16 amino acids. The germline V gene encodes CDR1 LNHDA and CDR2 SQIVND (reference sequence).

This sequence joins TRBV28 and TRBJ1-5, with 8 bases aligning to TRBD1. Trimming at V came to 8 bases and at J to 4 bases, leaving 7 bases not matched to a gene. The CDR3 runs to 14 residues. Germline loops: CDR1 MDHEN, CDR2 SYDVKM. CDR3 in amino acids: CASRRTGWNQPQHF. Written as DNA, the CDR3 is TGTGCCAGCCGAAGGACAGGGTGGAATCAGCCCCAGCATTTT. The variable domain in full, with the rest retrieved from reference TRBV28 and TRBJ1-5, is DVKVTQSSRYLVKRTGEKVFLECVQDMDHENMFWYRQDPGLGLRLIYFSYDVKMKEKGDIPEGYSVSREKKERFSLILESASTNQTSMYLCASRRTGWNQPQHFGDGTRLSIL.